This T cell receptor beta chain was identified during a study of T cells after yellow fever vaccination. Study overall: Preparing low-cell-number fractions relied on SMART-Seq v4 Ultra Low Input. General study points: Booster sampling recovered most clones from primary vaccination (less than 97% CD4, approximately 88% CD8).

TCRdb re-called the 5' RACE reads with MiXCR, one entry per CDR3 protein. The sample carries 300,000 or so distinct CDR3 sequences, 8.1% recorded once. Looked up from germline, CDR1 is SNHLY and CDR2 is FYNNEI. The CDR3 contains 15 residues. Trimming cost V 7 bases and J 3 bases, with 19 bases left between them. This clonotype was observed a few times. Its antigen is not known. The chain has TRBV2 and TRBJ2-7, with a weak D call TRBD2 (6 bases). The sequencing here drew on PBMCs, taken about 49 days after the first yellow fever vaccination. The receptor's source is a man between 18 and 35 years old who received the YFV17D yellow fever vaccine. The CDR3 DNA follows: TGTGCCAGCACCGTGGGGGGAGTGGGTTACTACGAGCAGTACGTC. Its translation is CASTVGGVGYYEQYV.